This T cell receptor beta chain was captured in a study of CD8+ T cells in alopecia areata. Study at large: Severity scoring for treated patients was based on the percentage of affected scalp area.

Trimming cost V 6 bases and J 1 base, with 9 bases left between them. Germline-derived CDR1 and CDR2 are SGHVS and FNYEAQ. CDR3 length equals 13 residues. Investigators isolated RNA and reverse transcribed it into cDNA to act as the sequencing template. The table came from immunoSEQ multiplex PCR; TCRdb's copy has only in-frame clones and leaves some out. The sample has some 42,000 clones, 80% to 95% seen once. In regard to this clone: Its specificity is not known.

Documented treatment: oral pan-JAK inhibitor, 5-10 mg twice daily. Whole-study results and caveats: Administration of tofacitinib significantly diminished scalp clonality and expanded CD8+ clones within the top 100.

This TCR came from a human donor with alopecia areata. The chain links TRBV7-6 to TRBJ1-1; D unclear. Sequencing was performed on CD8+ T cells sorted from blood, taken at week 24, from a patient treated with tofacitinib. The CDR3 spells CASSSDGNTEAFF. Written as DNA, the CDR3 is TGTGCCAGCAGTTCCGACGGGAACACTGAAGCTTTCTTT.